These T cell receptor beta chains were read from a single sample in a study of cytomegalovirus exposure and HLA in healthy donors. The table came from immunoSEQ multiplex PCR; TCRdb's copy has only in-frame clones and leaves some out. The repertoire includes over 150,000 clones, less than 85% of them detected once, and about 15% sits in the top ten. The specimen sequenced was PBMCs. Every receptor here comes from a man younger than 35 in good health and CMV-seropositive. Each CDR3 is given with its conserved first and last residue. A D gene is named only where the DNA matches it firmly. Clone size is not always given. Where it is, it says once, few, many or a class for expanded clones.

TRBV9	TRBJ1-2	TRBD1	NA	TGTGCCAGCAGCGCCGCTGGACAGGCGGTTAACTATGGCTACACCTTC	CASSAAGQAVNYGYTF
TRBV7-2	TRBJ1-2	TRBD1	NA	TGTGCCAGCAGCCCTGGACAGGTCTCTTATGGCTACACCTTC	CASSPGQVSYGYTF
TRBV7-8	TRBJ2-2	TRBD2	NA	TGTGCCAGCAGCTTAGCGCTAGGAGATAGCGGGGGAGGTGGGGAGCTGTTTTTT	CASSLALGDSGGGGELFF
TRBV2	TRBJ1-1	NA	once	TGTGCCAGCAGTGCCGGACAGCCCGATAACACTGAAGCTTTCTTT	CASSAGQPDNTEAFF
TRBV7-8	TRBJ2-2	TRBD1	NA	TGTGCCAGCAGCATTCAGGGGGCCGGGGAGCTGTTTTTT	CASSIQGAGELFF
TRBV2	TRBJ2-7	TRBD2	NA	TGTGCCAGCAGTTCTCAAGGAGCGGGAGGGAGCGAGCAGTACTTC	CASSSQGAGGSEQYF
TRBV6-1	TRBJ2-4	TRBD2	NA	TGTGCCAGCAGTGACCCGGGGACTACGCGAAACATTCAGTACTTC	CASSDPGTTRNIQYF
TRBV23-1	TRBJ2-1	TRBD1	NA	TGCGCCAGCAGTCATTACAGGGGAAGAGTGGACAATGAGCAGTTCTTC	CASSHYRGRVDNEQFF
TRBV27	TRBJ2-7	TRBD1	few	TGTGCCAGCAGTCCAGGACAGGCCCCCTACGAGCAGTACTTC	CASSPGQAPYEQYF
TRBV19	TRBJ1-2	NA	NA	TGTGCCAGTAGTGTACAGGGTGACTATGGCTACACCTTC	CASSVQGDYGYTF
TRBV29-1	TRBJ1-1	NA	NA	TGCAGCGCCGGGAGGGGGACTGCACGGCGGAACACTGAAGCTTTCTTT	CSAGRGTARRNTEAFF
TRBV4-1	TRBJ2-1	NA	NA	TGCGCCAGCAGCCTAAACATCAGGGCTAACTCCTACAATGAGCAGTTCTTC	CASSLNIRANSYNEQFF
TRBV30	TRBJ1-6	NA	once	TGTGCCTGGAGTAGGGACAAGAGCTCCTATAATTCACCCCTCCACTTT	CAWSRDKSSYNSPLHF
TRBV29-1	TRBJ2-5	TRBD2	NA	TGCAGCGTTGGATCTAGCGGGGTACAAGAGACCCAGTACTTC	CSVGSSGVQETQYF